The next 23 T cell receptor beta chains were all read from a single sample in a study of blood T cells in healthy people across ages. Then a second PCR, running roughly 7 to 11 cycles, was carried out with a sample-barcoded 5' primer and a J-beta primer mix. Via MiXCR, TCRdb re-called the 5' RACE reads, giving one row per CDR3 protein. The sample comprises around 820,000 distinct CDR3 sequences, around 25% of which are singletons, and around 3.6% rests with the top ten. These data were also reused for a study on T cells of mothers and their children.

Sequenced: blood. The receptor set was obtained from a boy aged 5-17 years in good health.

The V and J genes are TRBV4-2 and TRBJ1-4; D unresolved. The CDR3 is 15 amino acids. CDR1 is LGHNA, CDR2 YNFKEQ, per germline. Trimming pared 4 bases from V and 0 bases from J, leaving 9 bases between. The DNA for the CDR3 is TGTGCCAGCAGCCGAGACACCGCAACTAATGAAAAACTGTTTTTT. Translated, it gives CASSRDTATNEKLFF.

The sample holds one count of this clonotype. One end of the junction does not line up with germline, which may come from a read error. The V gene is TRBV9, the J gene TRBJ1-1; D is unclear. CDR1 is SGDLS, CDR2 YYNGEE, per germline. The CDR3 covers 13 residues. The CDR3 DNA is TGTGCCAGCAGCGTAGCGGGATCCACTAAAGCTTTCTTT. Its translation: CASSVAGSTKAFF.

The CDR3 DNA sequence: TGTGCCAGCAGTTACCTGACTAGCGGGGAGTACAATGAGCAGTTCTTC. Translation: CASSYLTSGEYNEQFF. V is TRBV6-5 and J is TRBJ2-1; 11 positions match TRBD2. This CDR3 comprises 16 residues. The germline V gene encodes CDR1 MNHEY and CDR2 SVGAGI. V lost 2 bases to trimming and J lost 4 bases; unmatched junction nucleotides: 4.

The chain uses TRBV7-9 and TRBJ1-5; D not resolved. With 3 bases removed from V and 5 bases from J, the gap between germline ends came to 8 bases. Germline lookup yields CDR1 SEHNR and CDR2 FQNEAQ (reference sequence). The length of the CDR3 is 13 residues. In DNA form, the CDR3 reads TGTGCCAGCAGCTTGAGATCGGATCAGCCCCAGCATTTT. Encoded protein: CASSLRSDQPQHF.

This clonotype was seen a handful of times. The V and J genes are TRBV7-9 and TRBJ2-7, with unresolved D. Trimming shortened V by 5 bases and J by 4 bases, and 15 bases separated the two germline ends. CDR1 SEHNR and CDR2 FQNEAQ come from the germline V gene (reference sequence). This CDR3 region has 14 residues. For the CDR3, the DNA is TGTGCCAGCAGCAACACCGACCTAAAGTACGAGCAGTACTTC. The encoded protein is CASSNTDLKYEQYF.

This clonotype was seen at least ten times. The rearrangement links TRBV12-5 to TRBJ2-7; TRBD1 matches at 7 bases. With 11 bases clipped from V and 0 bases from J, the junction kept 7 bases outside the gene matches. Germline assignment: CDR1 LGHNT and CDR2 FRNRAP. The CDR3 contains 13 residues. CDR3 sequence (DNA): TGTGCTTCGGACAGGCCGAGCTCCTACGAGCAGTACTTC. Translated, it gives CASDRPSSYEQYF.

This clonotype was seen a handful of times. The chain carries TRBV5-1 and TRBJ1-1; maybe TRBD1 (5 bases). Germline lookup yields CDR1 SGHRS and CDR2 YFSETQ. V dropped 4 bases and J dropped 5 bases, with 15 bases sitting between them. This CDR3 has 14 residues. CDR3: CASSPGLEGTEAFF. The DNA of the CDR3 is TGCGCCAGCAGCCCAGGACTGGAGGGGACTGAAGCTTTCTTT.

CDR3 in amino acids: CSARVLAGVNYEQYF. Here the CDR3 DNA reads TGCAGTGCTAGAGTTCTAGCGGGAGTAAACTACGAGCAGTACTTC. The chain links TRBV20-1 to TRBJ2-5; 10 bases fit TRBD2. Gene TRBJ2-7 matches the end of the DNA better, so the J call may be wrong. The CDR3 sequence is 15 residues long. Germline lookup yields CDR1 DFQATT and CDR2 SNEGSKA (reference sequence).

With respect to this clonotype: One end of the junction does not line up with germline, which may come from a read error. This chain uses TRBV3-1 with TRBJ1-1, with D possibly matching TRBD1 (6 bases). In germline, CDR1 is LGHDT, CDR2 YNNKEL (reference sequence). The CDR3 loop spans 14 amino acids. The CDR3 DNA follows: TGTGCCAACAGCCAGCCAGGGGAAAACACTGAAGCTTTCTTT. Amino acid sequence: CANSQPGENTEAFF.

This chain links TRBV9 with TRBJ2-4, with TRBD2 identical over 12 bases. Germline loops: CDR1 SGDLS, CDR2 YYNGEE. The length of the CDR3 is 18 residues. After removal of 4 bases from V and 0 bases from J, the junction contained 8 bases not matched to a gene. CDR3: CASSSRTSGTQAKNIQYF. For the CDR3, the DNA is TGTGCCAGCAGCTCACGGACTAGCGGGACCCAAGCCAAAAACATTCAGTACTTC. The full variable domain, rest sourced from reference TRBV9 and TRBJ2-4, is DSGVTQTPKHLITATGQRVTLRCSPRSGDLSVYWYQQSLDQGLQFLIQYYNGEERAKGNILERFSAQQFPDLHSELNLSSLELGDSALYFCASSSRTSGTQAKNIQYFGAGTRLSVL.

The chain uses TRBV28 and TRBJ2-5; 11 bases line up with TRBD1. The J call is in doubt because the DNA end fits TRBJ2-1 better. CDR1 is MDHEN and CDR2 is SYDVKM in the germline V gene. This CDR3 spans 17 amino acids. CDR3 in amino acids: CASSSPTDRGRSNEQFF. The CDR3, as DNA: TGTGCCAGCAGTTCTCCAACGGACAGGGGGCGCAGCAATGAGCAGTTCTTC.

This chain uses TRBV20-1 with TRBJ1-5; D remains ambiguous. The CDR3 spans 14 residues. From germline, CDR1 is DFQATT and CDR2 SNEGSKA (reference sequence). V lost 4 bases, J lost 6 bases, and 16 bases lay in between. In nucleotides, the CDR3 is TGCAGTGCTATGGACGACCCGGATGGTCAGCCCCAGCATTTT. Amino acid sequence: CSAMDDPDGQPQHF.

Only a few counts were recorded for this clonotype. One end of the junction fails to match germline, which may point to a read error. This sequence joins TRBV7-2 and TRBJ2-4; no definite D call. This CDR3 has 16 amino acids. The V gene's germline CDR1 is SGHTA and CDR2 FQGNSA. The CDR3 DNA reads as TGTGCCAACAGCCCAAAGGTGGGGTCAGGACGGGACATTCAGTACTTC. As protein: CANSPKVGSGRDIQYF. Supplemented by reference TRBV7-2 and TRBJ2-4, the full variable domain reads GAGVSQSPSNKVTEKGKDVELRCDPISGHTALYWYRQSLGQGLEFLIYFQGNSAPDKSGLPSDRFSAERTGGSVSTLTIQRTQQEDSAVYLCANSPKVGSGRDIQYFGAGTRLSVL.

The V gene is TRBV27, the J gene TRBJ2-5, with TRBD1 matching 9 bases. The J call is in doubt because the DNA end fits TRBJ2-1 better. This CDR3 has 13 amino acids. Germline V gene lookup returns CDR1 MNHEY and CDR2 SMNVEV (reference sequence). In nucleotides, the CDR3 is TGTGCCAGCAGTCTACAGGGGGCGAATGAGCAGTTCTTC. Its translation: CASSLQGANEQFF.

The chain employs TRBV20-1 and TRBJ2-6, with a possible D match to TRBD1 (6 bases). Trimming removed 1 base from V and 5 bases from J, with 9 bases in between. CDR1 DFQATT and CDR2 SNEGSKA come from the germline V gene (reference sequence). This CDR3 region has 14 residues. The CDR3 DNA reads as TGCAGTGCTAGAGCGCAGGGGCGGGCCAACGTCCTGACTTTC. Translation: CSARAQGRANVLTF.

This clonotype appeared many times. The chain recombines TRBV15 with TRBJ2-7; 7 bases agree with TRBD2. Germline V gene data show CDR1 as LNHNV and CDR2 as YYDKDF (reference sequence). The CDR3 is 14 residues long. V dropped 4 bases and J dropped 3; count of bases not matched to a gene: 6. CDR3 protein: CATSIGGGSYEQYF. The DNA of the CDR3 is TGTGCCACCAGCATCGGAGGCGGGAGCTACGAGCAGTACTTC.

This clonotype occurred a few times. CDR3 amino acids: CASSPHDPWTAEAFF. The CDR3 nucleotides read TGTGCCAGCAGTCCCCACGACCCTTGGACCGCTGAAGCTTTCTTT. This chain uses TRBV27 with TRBJ1-1; D not resolved. V was trimmed by 5 bases and J by 6 bases, leaving 19 bases between them. Germline values: CDR1 MNHEY, CDR2 SMNVEV (reference sequence). CDR3 length: 15 residues.

A few counts support this clonotype. CDR3 sequence: CASSYPKRGLGGYTF. The DNA for the CDR3 is TGTGCCAGCAGTTACCCCAAGAGGGGGCTCGGAGGCTACACCTTC. J is TRBJ1-2 and V is TRBV6-5, with 7 bases that match TRBD1. The CDR3 runs to 15 residues. Losses at the gene ends were 2 bases for V and 8 bases for J; bases not matched to a gene: 11. Germline assignment: CDR1 MNHEY and CDR2 SVGAGI.

A few counts support this clonotype. This chain links TRBV7-2 with TRBJ1-3; 8 positions agree with TRBD1. With 2 bases clipped from V and 4 bases from J, the junction kept 7 bases outside the gene matches. This CDR3 contains 16 residues. The germline V gene has CDR1 SGHTA and CDR2 FQGNSA. Written as DNA, the CDR3 is TGTGCCAGCAGCTTAACAGGGACAGGTATCGGAAACACCATATATTTT. This gives the protein CASSLTGTGIGNTIYF.

This chain uses TRBV28 with TRBJ2-7; TRBD1 agrees at 7 bases. Germline trimming cut 3 bases from V and 2 bases from J; bases unmatched to any gene: 10. In germline, CDR1 is MDHEN, CDR2 SYDVKM. The CDR3 spans 16 residues. CDR3 nucleotides: TGTGCCAGCAGTTTCTTAAACAGGGGAACACCCTACGAGCAGTACTTC. Protein: CASSFLNRGTPYEQYF. Using reference TRBV28 and TRBJ2-7 for the parts outside the CDR3, the full variable domain is DVKVTQSSRYLVKRTGEKVFLECVQDMDHENMFWYRQDPGLGLRLIYFSYDVKMKEKGDIPEGYSVSREKKERFSLILESASTNQTSMYLCASSFLNRGTPYEQYFGPGTRLTVT.

This clonotype was observed a handful of times. The chain couples TRBV7-2 to TRBJ2-5; D is unresolved. V gave up 5 bases and J gave up 4 bases, with 17 bases separating them. Germline CDR1 reads SGHTA; CDR2 reads FQGNSA. The CDR3 contains 15 residues. The chain's CDR3 is CASSPARTMGETQYF. In DNA form, the CDR3 reads TGTGCCAGCAGCCCCGCGAGGACCATGGGAGAGACCCAGTACTTC.

The table lists this clonotype with a few counts. The V and J genes are TRBV5-1 and TRBJ2-7; a weak D match, TRBD2 (6 bases). Trimming left V 2 bases short and J 0 bases short, with 21 bases between. Germline CDR1 reads SGHRS; CDR2 reads YFSETQ. The CDR3 is 18 residues long. The CDR3 nucleotides are TGCGCCAGCAGCTTTGGGGGGTCGGAGGGAAGGGGCTCCTACGAGCAGTACTTC. This codes for CASSFGGSEGRGSYEQYF.

This clonotype was seen a few times. This chain uses TRBV4-3 with TRBJ2-7; 10 bases match TRBD1. Germline CDR1 is LGHNA and CDR2 is YSLEER. V trimming: 3 bases; J trimming: 0 bases; junction bases outside the gene matches: 5. The CDR3 has 16 residues. CDR3 nucleotides: TGCGCCAGCAGCCACCAGACAGGGGGCGGCTCCTACGAGCAGTACTTC. It codes for CASSHQTGGGSYEQYF.